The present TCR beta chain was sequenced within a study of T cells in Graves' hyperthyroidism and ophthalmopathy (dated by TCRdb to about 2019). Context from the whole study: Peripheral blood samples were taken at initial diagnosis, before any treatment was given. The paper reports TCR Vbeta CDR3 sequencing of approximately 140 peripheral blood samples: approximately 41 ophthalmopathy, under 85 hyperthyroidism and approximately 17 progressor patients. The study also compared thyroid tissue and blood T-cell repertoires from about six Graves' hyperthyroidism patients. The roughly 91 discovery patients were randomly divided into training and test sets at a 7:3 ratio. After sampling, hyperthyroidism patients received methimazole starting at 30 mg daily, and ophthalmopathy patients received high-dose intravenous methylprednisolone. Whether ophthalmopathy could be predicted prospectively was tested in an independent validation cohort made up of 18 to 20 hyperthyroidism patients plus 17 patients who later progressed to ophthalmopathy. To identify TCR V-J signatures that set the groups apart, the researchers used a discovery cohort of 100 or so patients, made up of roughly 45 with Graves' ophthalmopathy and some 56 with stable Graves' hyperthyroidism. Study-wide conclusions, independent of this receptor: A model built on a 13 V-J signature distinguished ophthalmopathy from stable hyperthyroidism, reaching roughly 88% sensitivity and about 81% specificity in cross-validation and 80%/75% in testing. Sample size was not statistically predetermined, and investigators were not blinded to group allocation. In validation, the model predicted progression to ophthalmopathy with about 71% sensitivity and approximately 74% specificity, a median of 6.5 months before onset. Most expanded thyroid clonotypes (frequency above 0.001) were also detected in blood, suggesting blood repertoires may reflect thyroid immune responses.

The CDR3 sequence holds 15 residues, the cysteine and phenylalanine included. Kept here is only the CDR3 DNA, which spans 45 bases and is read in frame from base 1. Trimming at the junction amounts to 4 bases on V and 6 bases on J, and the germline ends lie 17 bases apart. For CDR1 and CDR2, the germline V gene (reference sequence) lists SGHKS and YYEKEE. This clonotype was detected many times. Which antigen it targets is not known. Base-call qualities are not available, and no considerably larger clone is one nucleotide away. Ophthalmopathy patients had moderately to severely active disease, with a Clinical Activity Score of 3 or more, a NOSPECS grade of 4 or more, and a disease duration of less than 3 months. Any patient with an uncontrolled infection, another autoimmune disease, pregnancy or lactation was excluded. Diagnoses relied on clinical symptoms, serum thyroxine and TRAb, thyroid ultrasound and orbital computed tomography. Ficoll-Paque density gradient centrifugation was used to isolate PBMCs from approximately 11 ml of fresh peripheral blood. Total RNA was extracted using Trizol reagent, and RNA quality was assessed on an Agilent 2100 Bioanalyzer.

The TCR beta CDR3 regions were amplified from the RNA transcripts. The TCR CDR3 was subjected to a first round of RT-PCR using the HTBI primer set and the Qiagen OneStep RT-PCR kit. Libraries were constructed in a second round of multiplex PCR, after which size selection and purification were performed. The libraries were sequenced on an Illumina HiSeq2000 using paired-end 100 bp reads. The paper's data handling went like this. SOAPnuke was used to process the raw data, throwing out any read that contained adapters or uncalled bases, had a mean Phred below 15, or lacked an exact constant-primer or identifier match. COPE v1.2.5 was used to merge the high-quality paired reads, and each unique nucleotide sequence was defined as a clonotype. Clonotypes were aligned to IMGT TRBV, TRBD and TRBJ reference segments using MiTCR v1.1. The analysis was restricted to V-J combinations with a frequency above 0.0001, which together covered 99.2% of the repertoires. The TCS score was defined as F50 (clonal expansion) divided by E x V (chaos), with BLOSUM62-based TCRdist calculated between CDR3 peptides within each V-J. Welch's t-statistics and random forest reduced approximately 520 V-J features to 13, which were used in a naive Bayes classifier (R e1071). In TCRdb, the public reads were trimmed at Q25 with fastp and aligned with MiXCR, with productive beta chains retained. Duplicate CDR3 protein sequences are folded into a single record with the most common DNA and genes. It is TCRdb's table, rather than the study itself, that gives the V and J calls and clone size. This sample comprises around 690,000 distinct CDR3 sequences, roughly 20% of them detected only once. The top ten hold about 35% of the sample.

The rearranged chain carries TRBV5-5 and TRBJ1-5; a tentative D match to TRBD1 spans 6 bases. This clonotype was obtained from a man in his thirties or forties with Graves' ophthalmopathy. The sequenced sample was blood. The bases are TGTGCCAGCAGCCTGGGGGCAGGGAGGACTCAGCCCCAGCATTTT. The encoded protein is CASSLGAGRTQPQHF.